This T cell receptor beta chain originates from a study of T cell repertoires in cytomegalovirus infection. At the level of the study: Alongside well-studied HLA-B-restricted CMV epitopes, recently identified HLA-C-restricted CMV epitopes were also used. Public TCR beta signature analysis indicated the presence of both CMV infection and matching HLA type.

Comment on this clonotype: Antigen specificity is unknown.

Germline V gene lookup returns CDR1 SEHNR and CDR2 FQNEAQ (reference sequence). The CDR3 extends over 19 amino acids. Germline trimming cut 5 bases from V and 1 base from J; bases unmatched to any gene: 13. Study-level results: HLA-C-restricted, CMV-specific TCR beta clonotypes were dominant ex vivo. The cumulative frequency of public TCR beta families identified carriers of CMV plus the relevant HLA.

MiXCR, applied by TCRdb to the reads, yields one record per CDR3 protein. The repertoire consists of about 920,000 distinct CDR3 sequences, with roughly a third occurring once and the leading ten covering around an eighth. The sample in question was cultured CD8+ T cells from PBMCs, obtained from culture after CMV antigen stimulation. The clonotype originates from a human donor in good health (CMV status not recorded). Some clones in this sample may be carry-over from other donors' samples. The rearrangement uses TRBV7-9 and TRBJ2-5, with 13 nucleotides matching TRBD2. The CDR3 DNA sequence: TGTGCCAGCAGCCGAGTCAGGACTAGCGGGGGAGTTGTCCAAGAGACCCAGTACTTC. This encodes CASSRVRTSGGVVQETQYF.